This record covers a single TCR beta chain. Its cognate antigen has yet to be identified. No much larger clone is present one base from it, and per-base qualities are unavailable. In total, roughly 670 healthy bone marrow donors made up the cohort. Cohort members were all nominally healthy when sampled, although unrecorded immune exposures were likely present. The donor tested CMV seronegative, placing the donor among the 350 to 400 seronegative members of the cohort. Each donor provided a peripheral blood sample, and peripheral blood mononuclear cells were used for TCR beta sequencing. Genomic DNA extraction from the blood cell samples was performed with the Qiagen DNeasy Blood Extraction Kit. This sample is part of a study of cytomegalovirus exposure and HLA in healthy donors listed by TCRdb under 2017. Study-level background: An earlier analysis of about 530 of the donors reported 276 Gb of sequence data and around 100 million unique TCR beta sequences obtained from around 180 million T cells. HLA typing covered class I and class II loci at four-digit resolution. The study was designed to test whether signatures of past pathogen exposure could be identified by cataloging public T cell receptors. A later genetic analysis used genome-wide SNP genotypes for about 65% of the roughly 700 donors, treating that subset as a discovery cohort. An early release that covered fewer than 800 HLA-typed donors contained approximately 320 gigabases of sequencing data and about 84 million unique TCR sequences. The number of donors typed differed by locus, with 629-630 for A, B, C, DRB1 and DQB1, over 500 for DQA1, 600 to 610 for DPA1, and 472 for DPB1. The genetic ancestry cluster associated with self-reported Caucasian donors included approximately 85% of the 300 to 450 genotyped donors. Among around 400 genotyped donors of the cohort, an average of about 240,000 unique TCR beta nucleotide sequences was sequenced per donor, of which roughly 18% were non-productive. The later analysis used no new phenotypic data to find candidate immune exposures, relying instead on TCR beta sequences and their occurrence across donors. Using immunosequencing, the study profiled T cell repertoires from about 610 subjects and related those repertoires to cytomegalovirus serostatus. Donor age, sex, ethnicity and CMV serostatus were collected together with the repertoire data. Every discovery cohort repertoire had been produced on one sequencing platform. To study patterns of TCR occurrence, a later analysis re-analyzed previously published TCR beta repertoires from 600 to 750 donors and added high-resolution HLA genotyping. To predict cytomegalovirus infection status, the study combined high-throughput TCR immunosequencing, statistical association of individual TCRs with disease status, and machine learning. Roughly five DR-DQ haplotypes were handled as single units for association and clustering, since linkage in the cohort was strong. In an earlier analysis of roughly 600 of the donors, high-throughput TCR beta sequencing was used to judge whether each TCR beta V gene segment behaved as functional or pseudogenic. In addition to the first cohort of approximately 670 subjects, a separate validation cohort of approximately 120 different subjects was used. What the study reported, not specific to this receptor: In the study, about 150 TCR beta chains were listed as associated with cytomegalovirus. Most TCR sequences were observed very rarely across donors, whereas some public TCRs were present in many individuals. A cluster of highly shared sequence variants was judged likely to be a technical artifact of the sequencing pipeline. Linkage disequilibrium might explain the correlated functional status among segregating V segments, but an unknown experimental factor could not be excluded. CMV serostatus was the only immune exposure information available for the cohort. A later analysis found that HLA-associated TCR beta chains were more clonally expanded and had lower generation probabilities than equally common non-associated chains. In a later analysis, several top co-occurrence clusters were reported to appear linked to parvovirus B19, influenza, CMV and Epstein-Barr virus. Some IMGT-functional V segments, including TRBV6-2 and TRBV6-3, could not be told apart with the 87-base-pair reads, so those segments were excluded. In a later analysis, the rate of TCR association differed among HLA loci, with DRB1 alleles having the most associated TCRs and HLA-C alleles having the fewest. In a later genetic analysis, fewer N-insertions in productive TCRs were reported among donors in an Asian-associated ancestry cluster than the 666-donor mean. Assigning TCR associations to individual alleles was difficult when HLA alleles, especially DR and DQ, strongly co-occurred. The presence/absence analyses assumed that sequencing depth was roughly uniform across donors, and that assumption may not be true. HLA typing was unavailable for some donors at each locus, so association tests used only the typed subset. In a later analysis, around 15,000 TCR beta sequences were associated with specific HLA alleles at a false discovery rate of 0.05. The earlier analysis of 587 of the donors excluded about 16 rarely observed V segments, including chromosome 9 orphons, because counts were too low. The classifier was reported to diagnose cytomegalovirus status with high specificity and sensitivity in both the original and validation cohorts. The authors suggested that the approach could potentially be generalized to other disease states and immunological phenotypes. A further reported finding was that TCR beta sequences accurately predicted the HLA-A and HLA-B alleles for most subjects in the first cohort. In vitro tests confirmed that a few of the cytomegalovirus-associated TCR beta chains recognize cytomegalovirus antigens. A later analysis found that most CMV-associated TCR beta chains appeared HLA-restricted, with HLA associations seemingly driven largely by CMV exposure. Broadly in line with IMGT annotations, most TCR beta V segments showed up in productive rearrangements about 90% or about 30% of the time in an earlier analysis of several hundred of the donors. Only TCR beta chains were sequenced in this cohort, and the absence of alpha or paired-chain data limited detectable features. In a later genetic analysis, a missense DCLRE1C variant was associated with V-gene and J-gene trimming of TCR beta chains, and the association was replicated in an independent cohort.

The CDR3, from cysteine to phenylalanine, totals 16 residues. Just CDR3 DNA is preserved here, 48 bases in frame from base 1. V loses 5 bases of germline sequence and J loses 0 bases, and the interval between the two ends is 14 bases. The germline V gene (reference sequence) sets CDR1 to MNHNY and CDR2 to SVGAGI. The protocol used for the library was the immunoSEQ multiplex PCR assay. For the multiplex PCR, a mixture combining 60 forward primers for TCR Vbeta segments and 13 reverse primers for TCR Jbeta segments was used. A multiplex PCR assay on genomic DNA amplified the CDR3 region of rearranged TCR beta genes. On the Illumina HiSeq System, the amplified TCR beta libraries were sequenced as 87-base-pair reads. The paper's processing steps were these. A later analysis counted some 74 million unique TCR beta chains across the 650 to 800 repertoires, and 10 million to 11 million of these chains were shared by at least two donors. To remove PCR and sequencing errors, raw reads were error-corrected and collapsed into unique sequences using a nearest-neighbor algorithm that merged closely related sequences. Alignment of CDR3 sequences to IMGT reference sequences was used to assign V, D and J gene segments. For a sequence to be retained, a match of at least six nucleotides was required to both a V gene segment and a J gene segment. A rearrangement counted as productive if the CDR3 had no stop codons and remained in frame with V and J, and every other rearrangement counted as non-productive. Following IMGT convention, CDR3 was defined as the stretch from the second conserved V-encoded cysteine up to the conserved J-encoded phenylalanine. Sequences without an unambiguous match to a single V gene segment were excluded from the earlier analysis of 450 to 750 of the donors. An earlier analysis of about 590 of the donors classified V segments as functional when productive rearrangements were above 56.7% and as segregating when the standard deviation between donors was above 5%. To diagnose cytomegalovirus status from the catalog of TCR beta chain sequences, a statistical classification framework was built. A later analysis assigned V and J genes by comparing TCR nucleotide sequences with IMGT/GENE-DB human TR gene sequences. A later analysis assigned CDR3 sequences and most-parsimonious VDJ recombination scenarios with the TCRdist pipeline. In a later analysis, each TCR beta chain was defined by its CDR3 amino acid sequence together with its V-gene family, and reads without a unique V-gene family were excluded. To address suspected cross-contamination and a sequencing artifact, a later analysis removed under 600 highly shared, low-generation-probability nucleotide sequences. A later analysis calculated a clonal expansion index for each public chain from normalized within-repertoire ranks of inferred template counts. In a later analysis, generation probabilities were computed with a VDJ recombination model fitted to out-of-frame rearrangements, and the resulting probabilities were checked against IGoR. In a later analysis, hypergeometric tests were used to score TCR-TCR, TCR-HLA and TCR-CMV co-occurrence, with a repertoire-size bias correction applied to TCR pairs. A later analysis estimated false discovery rates by permuting HLA or CMV assignments 20 times. In a later analysis, co-occurring TCRs were grouped with DBSCAN, and TCRdist sequence similarity was added when clustering was performed within HLA-allele-positive subsets. Repertoires with fewer than 30,000 or more than 120,000 public chains, plus five repertoires with anomalous nucleotide sharing, were excluded from co-occurrence clustering. The source is immuneACCESS, and TCRdb retained only in-frame sequences with V and J called. Part of the clones is not carried over; for the studies checked, unresolved V genes explain less than half of this, and the remainder is unexplained. That table supplies the V and J calls and clone size; D and trimming were determined from the DNA. The sample has fewer than 110,000 clones on record, 70% to 85% of them singletons. Of the sample, 3.5% to 5% falls within the top ten clones.

The sample taken for sequencing was PBMCs. The rearranged chain carries TRBV6-6 and TRBJ1-3; TRBD1 is possibly the D segment (6 matching bases). The sequence was collected from a male donor in good health and CMV-seronegative. CDR3 sequence: CASSTGSNLSGNTIYF. The DNA reads as follows: TGTGCCAGCAGTACAGGGTCTAATCTCTCTGGAAACACCATATATTTT.